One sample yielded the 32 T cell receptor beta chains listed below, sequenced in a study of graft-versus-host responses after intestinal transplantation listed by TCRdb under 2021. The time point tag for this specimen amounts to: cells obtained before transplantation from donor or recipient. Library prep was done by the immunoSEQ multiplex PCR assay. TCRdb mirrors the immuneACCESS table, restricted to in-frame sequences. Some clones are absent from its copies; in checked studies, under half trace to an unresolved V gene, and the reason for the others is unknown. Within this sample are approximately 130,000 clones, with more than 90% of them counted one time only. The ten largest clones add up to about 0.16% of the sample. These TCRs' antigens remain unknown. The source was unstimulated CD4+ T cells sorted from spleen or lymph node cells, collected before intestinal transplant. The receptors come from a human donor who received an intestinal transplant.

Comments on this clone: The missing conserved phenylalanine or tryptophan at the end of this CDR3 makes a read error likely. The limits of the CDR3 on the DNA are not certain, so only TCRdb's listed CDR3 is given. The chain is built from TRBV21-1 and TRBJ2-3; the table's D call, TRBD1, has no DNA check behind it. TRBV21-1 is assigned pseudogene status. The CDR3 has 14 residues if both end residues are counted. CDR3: CASSKTGGTLGQVV.

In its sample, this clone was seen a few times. CDR3 in amino acids: CASSSRSDRDYGYTF. As DNA, the CDR3 is TGCGCCAGCAGCAGCCGCTCCGACAGGGACTATGGCTACACCTTC. J is TRBJ1-2 and V is TRBV4-1; 7 nucleotides line up with TRBD1. CDR3 length equals 15 residues. The V gene's germline CDR1 is MGHRA and CDR2 YSYEKL. The junction had 9 bases not matched to a gene; V was cut back by 5 bases and J by 3 bases.

Here the CDR3 DNA reads TGTGCCAGCAGCTTACGAGGGTTAAATGGGGAGACCCAGTACTTC. This encodes CASSLRGLNGETQYF. The rearrangement uses TRBV11-2 and TRBJ2-5, with a tentative D call TRBD2 (5 bases). V gave up 2 bases and J gave up 5 bases, with 15 bases separating them. The CDR3 has 15 residues. The germline CDR1 and CDR2 sequences are SGHAT and FQNNGV.

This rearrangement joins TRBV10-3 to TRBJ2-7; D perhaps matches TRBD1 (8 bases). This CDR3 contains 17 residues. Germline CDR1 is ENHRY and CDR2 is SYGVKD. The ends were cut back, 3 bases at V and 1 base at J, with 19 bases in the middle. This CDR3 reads CAISDPLQGGLSYEQYF. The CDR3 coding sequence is TGTGCCATCAGTGACCCCTTACAGGGGGGGTTGTCCTACGAGCAGTACTTC.

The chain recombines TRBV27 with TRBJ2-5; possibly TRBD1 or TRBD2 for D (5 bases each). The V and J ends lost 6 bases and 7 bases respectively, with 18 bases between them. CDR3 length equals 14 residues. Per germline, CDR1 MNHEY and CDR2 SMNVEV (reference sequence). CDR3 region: CASRVVGGEGTQYF. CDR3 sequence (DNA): TGTGCCAGCAGGGTCGTTGGGGGAGAGGGGACCCAGTACTTC.

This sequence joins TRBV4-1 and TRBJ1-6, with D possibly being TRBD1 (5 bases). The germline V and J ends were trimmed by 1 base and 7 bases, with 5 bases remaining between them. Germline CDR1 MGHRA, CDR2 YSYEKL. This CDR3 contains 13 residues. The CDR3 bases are TGCGCCAGCAGCCAAGGACAGAATTCACCCCTCCACTTT. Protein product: CASSQGQNSPLHF.

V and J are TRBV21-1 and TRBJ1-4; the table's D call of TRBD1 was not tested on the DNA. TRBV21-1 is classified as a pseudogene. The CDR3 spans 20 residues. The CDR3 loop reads CASSKNANCGRDRGYEKLFF. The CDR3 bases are TGTGCCAGCAGCAAAAATGCGAATTGTGGGAGGGACAGGGGGTATGAAAAACTGTTTTTT.

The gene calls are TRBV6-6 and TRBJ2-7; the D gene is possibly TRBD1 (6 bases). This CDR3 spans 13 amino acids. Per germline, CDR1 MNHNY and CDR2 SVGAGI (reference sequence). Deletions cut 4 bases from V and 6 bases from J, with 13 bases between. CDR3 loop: CASSSPQGTEQYF. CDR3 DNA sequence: TGTGCCAGCAGTTCCCCACAGGGTACCGAGCAGTACTTC.

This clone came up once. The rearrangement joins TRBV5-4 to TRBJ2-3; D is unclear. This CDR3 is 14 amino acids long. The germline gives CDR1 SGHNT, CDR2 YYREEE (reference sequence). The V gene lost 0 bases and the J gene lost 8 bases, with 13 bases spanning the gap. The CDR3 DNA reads TGTGCCAGCAGCTTGGGGCCGGCGAGTTTTACGCAGTATTTT. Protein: CASSLGPASFTQYF.

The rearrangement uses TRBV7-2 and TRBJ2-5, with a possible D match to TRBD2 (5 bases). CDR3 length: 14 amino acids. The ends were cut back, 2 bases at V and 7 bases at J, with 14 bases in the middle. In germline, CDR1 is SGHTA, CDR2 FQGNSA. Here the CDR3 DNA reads TGTGCCAGCAGCTTAAGTGGCCTAGCAGGGACCCAGTACTTC. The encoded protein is CASSLSGLAGTQYF.

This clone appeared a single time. This CDR3 is CAISAGAGTDTQYF. The CDR3 DNA sequence: TGTGCCATCAGTGCAGGGGCCGGCACAGATACGCAGTATTTT. The J gene is TRBJ2-3, the V gene TRBV10-3; the D gene is possibly TRBD1 (6 bases). V was shortened by 4 bases and J by 1 base, with 9 bases between the two germline ends. Germline assignment: CDR1 ENHRY and CDR2 SYGVKD. CDR3 length: 14 amino acids.

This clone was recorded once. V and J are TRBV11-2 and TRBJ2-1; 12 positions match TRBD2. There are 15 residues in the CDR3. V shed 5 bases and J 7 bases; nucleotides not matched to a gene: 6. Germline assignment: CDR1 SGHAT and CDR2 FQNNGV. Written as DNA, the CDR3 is TGTGCCAGCAGCCAGCTAGCGGGGGGGCCGAATGAGCAGTTCTTC. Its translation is CASSQLAGGPNEQFF. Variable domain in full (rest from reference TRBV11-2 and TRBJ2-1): EAGVAQSPRYKIIEKRQSVAFWCNPISGHATLYWYQQILGQGPKLLIQFQNNGVVDDSQLPKDRFSAERLKGVDSTLKIQPAKLEDSAVYLCASSQLAGGPNEQFFGPGTRLTVL.

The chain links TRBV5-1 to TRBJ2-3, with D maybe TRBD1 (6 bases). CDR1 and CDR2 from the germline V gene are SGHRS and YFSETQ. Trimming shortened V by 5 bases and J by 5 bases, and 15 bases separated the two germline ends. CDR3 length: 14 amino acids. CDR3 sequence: CASRLRQDQDTQYF. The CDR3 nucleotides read TGCGCCAGCAGATTACGACAGGACCAAGATACGCAGTATTTT. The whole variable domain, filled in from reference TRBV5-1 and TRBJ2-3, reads KAGVTQTPRYLIKTRGQQVTLSCSPISGHRSVSWYQQTPGQGLQFLFEYFSETQRNKGNFPGRFSGRQFSNSRSEMNVSTLELGDSALYLCASRLRQDQDTQYFGPGTRLTVL.

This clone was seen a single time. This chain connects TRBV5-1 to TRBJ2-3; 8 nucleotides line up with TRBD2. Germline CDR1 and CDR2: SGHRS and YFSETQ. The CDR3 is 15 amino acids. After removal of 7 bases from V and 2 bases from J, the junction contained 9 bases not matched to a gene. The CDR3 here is CASAQTAGATDTQYF. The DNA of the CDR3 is TGCGCCAGCGCCCAAACAGCGGGGGCCACAGATACGCAGTATTTT.

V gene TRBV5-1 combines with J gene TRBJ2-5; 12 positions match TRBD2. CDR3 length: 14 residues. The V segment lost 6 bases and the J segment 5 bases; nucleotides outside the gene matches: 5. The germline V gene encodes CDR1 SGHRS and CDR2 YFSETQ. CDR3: CASTSGGARETQYF. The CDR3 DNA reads TGCGCCAGCACTAGCGGGGGGGCCCGGGAGACCCAGTACTTC.

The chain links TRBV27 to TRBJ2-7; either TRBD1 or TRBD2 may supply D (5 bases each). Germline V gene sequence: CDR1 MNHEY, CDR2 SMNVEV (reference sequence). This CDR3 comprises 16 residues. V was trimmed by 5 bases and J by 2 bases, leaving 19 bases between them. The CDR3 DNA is TGTGCCAGCAGTCCAGCCGGGACCTCCTACGCCTACGAGCAGTACTTC. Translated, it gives CASSPAGTSYAYEQYF.

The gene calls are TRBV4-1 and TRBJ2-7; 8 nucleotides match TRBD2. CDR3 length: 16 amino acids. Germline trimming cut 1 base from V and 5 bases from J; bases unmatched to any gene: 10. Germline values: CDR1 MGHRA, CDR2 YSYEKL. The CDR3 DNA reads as TGCGCCAGCAGCCAAGCGACGTCGGGGGGGCGCAACGAGCAGTACTTC. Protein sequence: CASSQATSGGRNEQYF.

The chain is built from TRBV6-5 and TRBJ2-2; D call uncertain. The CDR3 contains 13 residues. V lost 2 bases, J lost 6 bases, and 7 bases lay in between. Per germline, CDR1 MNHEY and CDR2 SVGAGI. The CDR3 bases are TGTGCCAGCAGTTACGGCATGGCCGGGGAGCTGTTTTTT. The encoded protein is CASSYGMAGELFF.

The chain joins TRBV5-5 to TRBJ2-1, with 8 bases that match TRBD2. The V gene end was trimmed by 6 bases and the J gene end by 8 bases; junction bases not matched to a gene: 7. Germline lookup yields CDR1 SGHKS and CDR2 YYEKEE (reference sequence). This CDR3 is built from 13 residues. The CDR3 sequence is CASNAGGLDEQFF. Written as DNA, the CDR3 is TGTGCCAGCAATGCGGGGGGTCTGGATGAGCAGTTCTTC.

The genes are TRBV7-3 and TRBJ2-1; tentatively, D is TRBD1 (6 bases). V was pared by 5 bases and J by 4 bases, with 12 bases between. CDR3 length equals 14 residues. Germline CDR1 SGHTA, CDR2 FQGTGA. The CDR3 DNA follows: TGTGCCAGCAGCCCGGGGACACCGTACAATGAGCAGTTCTTC. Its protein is CASSPGTPYNEQFF.

The CDR3 spells CASSLEAGGDYGYTF. Here the CDR3 DNA reads TGTGCCAGCAGCTTAGAGGCAGGAGGGGACTATGGCTACACCTTC. This chain links TRBV7-3 with TRBJ1-2; D possibly corresponds to TRBD1 (5 bases). The CDR3 contains 15 residues. V shed 2 bases and J shed 3 bases, with 13 bases lying between them. Germline assignment: CDR1 SGHTA and CDR2 FQGTGA.

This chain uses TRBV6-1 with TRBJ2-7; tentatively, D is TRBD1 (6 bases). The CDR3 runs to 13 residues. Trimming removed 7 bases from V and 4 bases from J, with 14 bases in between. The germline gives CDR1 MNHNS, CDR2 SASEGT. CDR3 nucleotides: TGTGCCAGCAACCCCGACAGGTCTTACGAGCAGTACTTC. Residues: CASNPDRSYEQYF.

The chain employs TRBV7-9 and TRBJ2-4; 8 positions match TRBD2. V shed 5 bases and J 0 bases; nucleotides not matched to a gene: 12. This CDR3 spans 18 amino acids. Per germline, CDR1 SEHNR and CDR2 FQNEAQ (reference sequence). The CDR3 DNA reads TGTGCCAGCAGCCGAAACTCCGGGGGGGCCGTAGCCAAAAACATTCAGTACTTC. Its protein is CASSRNSGGAVAKNIQYF.

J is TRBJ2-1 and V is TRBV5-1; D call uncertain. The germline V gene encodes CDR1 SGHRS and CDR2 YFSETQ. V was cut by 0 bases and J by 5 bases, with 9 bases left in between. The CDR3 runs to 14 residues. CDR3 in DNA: TGCGCCAGCAGCTTGGGGGGATCCCACAATGAGCAGTTCTTC. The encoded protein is CASSLGGSHNEQFF.

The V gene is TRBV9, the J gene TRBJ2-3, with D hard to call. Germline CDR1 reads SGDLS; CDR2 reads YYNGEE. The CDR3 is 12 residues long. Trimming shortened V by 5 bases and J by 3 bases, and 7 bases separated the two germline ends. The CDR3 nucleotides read TGTGCCAGCAGTCCTATGACAGATACGCAGTATTTT. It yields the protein CASSPMTDTQYF.

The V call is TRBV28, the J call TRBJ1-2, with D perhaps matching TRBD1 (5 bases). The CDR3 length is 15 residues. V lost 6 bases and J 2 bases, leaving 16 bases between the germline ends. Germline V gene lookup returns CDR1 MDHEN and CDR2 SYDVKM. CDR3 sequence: CASSPGGRENYGYTF. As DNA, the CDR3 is TGTGCCAGCAGCCCTGGTGGCAGGGAAAACTATGGCTACACCTTC.

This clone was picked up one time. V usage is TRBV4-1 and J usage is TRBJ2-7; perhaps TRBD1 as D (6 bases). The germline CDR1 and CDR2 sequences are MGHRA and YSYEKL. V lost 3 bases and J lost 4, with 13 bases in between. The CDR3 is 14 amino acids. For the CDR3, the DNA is TGCGCCAGCAGCCAGGCAAATAGGGGGTACGAGCAGTACTTC. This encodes CASSQANRGYEQYF.

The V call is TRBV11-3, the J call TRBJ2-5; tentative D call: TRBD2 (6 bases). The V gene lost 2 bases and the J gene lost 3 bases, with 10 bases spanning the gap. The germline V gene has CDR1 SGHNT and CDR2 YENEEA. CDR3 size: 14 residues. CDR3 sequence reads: CASSLNGGKETQYF. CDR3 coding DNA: TGTGCCAGCAGCTTAAATGGCGGGAAAGAGACCCAGTACTTC.

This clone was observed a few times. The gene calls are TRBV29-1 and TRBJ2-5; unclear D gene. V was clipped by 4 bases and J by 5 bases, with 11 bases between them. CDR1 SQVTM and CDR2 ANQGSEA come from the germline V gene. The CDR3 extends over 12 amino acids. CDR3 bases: TGCAGCGTTGCGGGCTCGCGGGAGACCCAGTACTTC. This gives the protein CSVAGSRETQYF.

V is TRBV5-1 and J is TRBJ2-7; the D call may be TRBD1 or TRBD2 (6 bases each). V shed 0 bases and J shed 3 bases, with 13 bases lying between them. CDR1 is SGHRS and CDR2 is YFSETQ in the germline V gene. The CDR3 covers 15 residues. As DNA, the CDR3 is TGCGCCAGCAGCTTGGTCCCGGGGGCGGGCTACGAGCAGTACTTC. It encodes CASSLVPGAGYEQYF.

The DNA for the CDR3 is TGTGCCAGCTCACCGGCTCTGGCAGACAACACCGGGGAGCTGTTTTTT. This codes for CASSPALADNTGELFF. This chain uses TRBV18 with TRBJ2-2; D is undetermined. Per the germline V gene, CDR1 is KGHSH and CDR2 is LQKENI. With 3 bases removed from V and 2 bases from J, the gap between germline ends came to 13 bases. CDR3 size: 16 residues.

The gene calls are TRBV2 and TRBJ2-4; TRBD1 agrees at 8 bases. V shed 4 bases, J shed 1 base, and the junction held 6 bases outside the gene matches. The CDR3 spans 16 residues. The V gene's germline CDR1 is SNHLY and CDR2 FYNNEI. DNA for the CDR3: TGTGCCAGCAGTGTCAGGACAGGGTCGGCCAAAAACATTCAGTACTTC. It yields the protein CASSVRTGSAKNIQYF.